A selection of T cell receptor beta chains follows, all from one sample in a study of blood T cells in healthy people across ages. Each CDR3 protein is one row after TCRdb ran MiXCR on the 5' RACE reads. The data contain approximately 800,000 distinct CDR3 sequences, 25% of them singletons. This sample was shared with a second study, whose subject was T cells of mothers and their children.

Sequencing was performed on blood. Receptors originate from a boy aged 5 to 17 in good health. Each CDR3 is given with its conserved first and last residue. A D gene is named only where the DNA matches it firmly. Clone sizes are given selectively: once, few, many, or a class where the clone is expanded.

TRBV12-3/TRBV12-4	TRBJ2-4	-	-	TGTGCCAGCAGTTTATGGGGGGAAAACATTCAGTACTTC	CASSLWGENIQYF
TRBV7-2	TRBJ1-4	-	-	TGTGCCAGCAGCCGACCACCACCAGCAGCAACTAATGAAAAACTGTTTTTT	CASSRPPPAATNEKLFF
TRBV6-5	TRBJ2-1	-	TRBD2	TGTGCCAGCCGGGAGGGCCTTGGCAATGAGCAGTTCTTC	CASREGLGNEQFF
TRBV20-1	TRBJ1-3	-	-	TGCAGTGCCAGACAAGGAAGTTACGAGCCGACTGGAAACACCATATATTTT	CSARQGSYEPTGNTIYF
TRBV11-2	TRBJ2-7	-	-	TGTGCCAGCAGCCTTTACCCCAGGGTGGGCTACGAGCAGTACTTC	CASSLYPRVGYEQYF
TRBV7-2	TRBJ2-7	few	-	TGTGCCAGCAGCTCGATTAGGGGGGGGACAGACCCATACGAGCAGTACTTC	CASSSIRGGTDPYEQYF
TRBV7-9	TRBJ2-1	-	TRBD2	TGCGCCAGCAGCTTCCCTAGCGGTGACTACAATGAGCAGTTCTTC	CASSFPSGDYNEQFF
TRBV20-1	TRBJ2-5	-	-	TGCAGTGCTAGAGAATGGAGACAGCTACAAGAGACCCAGTACTTC	CSAREWRQLQETQYF
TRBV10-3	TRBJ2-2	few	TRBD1	TGTGCCATCAGTGATCCCGCTCAGGGGGCTGGGGAGCTGTTTTTT	CAISDPAQGAGELFF
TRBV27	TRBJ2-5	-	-	TGTGCCAGCAGTTGGACAACACAGGAGGGAGAGCAGTACTTC	CASSWTTQEGEQYF
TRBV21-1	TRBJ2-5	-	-	TGTGCCAGCAGCCGTCACAGGGTGACCGTTCTCAATGAGACCCAGTACTTC	CASSRHRVTVLNETQYF
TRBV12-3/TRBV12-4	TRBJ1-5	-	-	TGTGCCAGCAGTTTATCTACCGGCCTACAGCCCCAGCATTTT	CASSLSTGLQPQHF
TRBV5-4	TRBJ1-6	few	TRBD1	TGTGCCAGCAGCTTGGGAGGCGGACAGGGGGCTCTGTCACCCCTCCACTTT	CASSLGGGQGALSPLHF
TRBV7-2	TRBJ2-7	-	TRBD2	TGTGCCAGCAGCCGACTAGCGGGAGAGCAGTACTTC	CASSRLAGEQYF
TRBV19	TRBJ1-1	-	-	TGTGCCAGTAGTATAAGCGGCTTCACTGAAGCTTTCTTT	CASSISGFTEAFF
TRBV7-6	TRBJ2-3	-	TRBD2	TGTGCCAGCAGCTTAGCTACGGGGGGGAGGGCCCGAGGCACAGATACGCAGTATTTT	CASSLATGGRARGTDTQYF
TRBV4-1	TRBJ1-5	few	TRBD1	TGCGCCAGCAGCCAAGACTCAGGGGGCCCGCAGCCCCAGCATTTT	CASSQDSGGPQPQHF
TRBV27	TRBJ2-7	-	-	TGTGCCAGCAGTAAAAATTCCGGGGCAGGGACCTACGAGCAGTACTTC	CASSKNSGAGTYEQYF
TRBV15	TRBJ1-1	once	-	TGTGCCACCAGCAGAGATCGTCCCACTGAAGCTTTCTTT	CATSRDRPTEAFF
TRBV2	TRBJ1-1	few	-	TGTGCCAGCATCAAGACAGAGCAGAACACTGAAGCTTTCTTT	CASIKTEQNTEAFF
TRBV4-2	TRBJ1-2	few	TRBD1	TGTGCCAGCAGCCAAGACTCCCCCGACAGGGCAGTAGGCTACACCTTC	CASSQDSPDRAVGYTF
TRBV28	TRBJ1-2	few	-	TGTGCCAGCAGTCCCCCGGGGCAAGACGAATATGGCTACACCTTC	CASSPPGQDEYGYTF
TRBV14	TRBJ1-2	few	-	TGTGCCAGCAGCCAAGGGGGCAGGGAAAGAAACTATGGCTACACCTTC	CASSQGGRERNYGYTF
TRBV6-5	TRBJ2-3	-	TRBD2	TGTGCCAGCAAGCCTGGACTAGTGTCAGATATGCAGTATTTT	CASKPGLVSDMQYF
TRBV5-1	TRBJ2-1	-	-	TGCGCCAGCAGAAGGGACATCGAAGAGCAGTTCTTC	CASRRDIEEQFF
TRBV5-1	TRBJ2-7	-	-	TGCGCCAGCAGCTTGGCCTCGGGGCTGAACTCCTACGAGCAGTACTTC	CASSLASGLNSYEQYF
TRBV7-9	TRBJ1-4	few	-	TGTGCCAGCAGCCCAGGGAAGACACGAAAGAAAAAACTGTTTTTT	CASSPGKTRKKKLFF
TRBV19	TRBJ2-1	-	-	TGTGCCAGTAGTGTTGGCCGGGACCGAGAGCAGTTCTTC	CASSVGRDREQFF
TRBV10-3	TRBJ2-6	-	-	TGTGCCATCAGTGCGGGGTATGGGGCCAACGTCCTGACTTTC	CAISAGYGANVLTF
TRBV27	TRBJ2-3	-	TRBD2	TGTGCCAGCAGTCCCCACGGTAGCGGGAGAATCCAAGCGGATACGCAGTATTTT	CASSPHGSGRIQADTQYF
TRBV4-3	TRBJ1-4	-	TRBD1	TGCGCCAGCAGCCAAGGACAGGGAAAGCCGAATGAAAAACTGTTTTTT	CASSQGQGKPNEKLFF
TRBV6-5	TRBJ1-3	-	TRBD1	TGTGCCAGCAGTTACTCAGGACAGGGGGCATCTGGAAACACCATATATTTT	CASSYSGQGASGNTIYF
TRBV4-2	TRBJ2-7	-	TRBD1	TGTGCCAGCAGCCCGGGCGGGTCAGGGGGAGATCACGAGCAGTACTTC	CASSPGGSGGDHEQYF
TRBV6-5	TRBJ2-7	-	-	TGTGCCAGCAGTACCGAGGGGTACGAGCAGTACTTC	CASSTEGYEQYF
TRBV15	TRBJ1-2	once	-	TGTGCCTCCAGCGAATCCGGAGGGGGAGATGGCTACGCCTTC	CASSESGGGDGYAF
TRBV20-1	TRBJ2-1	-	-	TGCAGTGCTAGAGCAGAAAGGTCGTCCTACAATGAGCAGTTCTTC	CSARAERSSYNEQFF
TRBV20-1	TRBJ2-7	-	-	TGCAGTGCTAGACAGGCTTTTTCGGGGACCATCTACGAGCAGTACTTC	CSARQAFSGTIYEQYF
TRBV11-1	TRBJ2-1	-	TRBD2	TGTTCCAGCAGCTTTACTAGCGGGAGTCACCCAACCAGCTCCTACAATGAGCAGTTCTTC	CSSSFTSGSHPTSSYNEQFF
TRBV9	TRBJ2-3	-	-	TGTGCCAGCAGCGTAGCCTCAGTGAGCCTGGGTGGCACAGATACGCAGTATTTT	CASSVASVSLGGTDTQYF
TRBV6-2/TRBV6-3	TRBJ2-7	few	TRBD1	TGTGCCTCCCGGGACAGGGTCGAGCAGTACTTC	CASRDRVEQYF